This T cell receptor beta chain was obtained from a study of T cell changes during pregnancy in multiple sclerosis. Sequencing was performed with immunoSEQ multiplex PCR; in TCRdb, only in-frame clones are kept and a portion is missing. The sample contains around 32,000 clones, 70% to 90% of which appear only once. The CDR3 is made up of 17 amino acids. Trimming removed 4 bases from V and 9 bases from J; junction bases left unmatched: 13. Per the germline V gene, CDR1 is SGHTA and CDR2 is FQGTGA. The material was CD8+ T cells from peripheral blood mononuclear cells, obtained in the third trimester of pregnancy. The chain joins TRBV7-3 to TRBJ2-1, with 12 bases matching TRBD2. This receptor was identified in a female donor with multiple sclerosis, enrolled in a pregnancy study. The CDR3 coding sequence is TGTGCCAGCAGCTCCTCCGGACTAGCGGGAATAGAGGGTGAGCAGTTCTTC. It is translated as CASSSSGLAGIEGEQFF. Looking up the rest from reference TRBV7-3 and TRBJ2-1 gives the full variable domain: GAGVSQTPSNKVTEKGKYVELRCDPISGHTALYWYRQSLGQGPEFLIYFQGTGAADDSGLPNDRFFAVRPEGSVSTLKIQRTERGDSAVYLCASSSSGLAGIEGEQFFGPGTRLTVL.